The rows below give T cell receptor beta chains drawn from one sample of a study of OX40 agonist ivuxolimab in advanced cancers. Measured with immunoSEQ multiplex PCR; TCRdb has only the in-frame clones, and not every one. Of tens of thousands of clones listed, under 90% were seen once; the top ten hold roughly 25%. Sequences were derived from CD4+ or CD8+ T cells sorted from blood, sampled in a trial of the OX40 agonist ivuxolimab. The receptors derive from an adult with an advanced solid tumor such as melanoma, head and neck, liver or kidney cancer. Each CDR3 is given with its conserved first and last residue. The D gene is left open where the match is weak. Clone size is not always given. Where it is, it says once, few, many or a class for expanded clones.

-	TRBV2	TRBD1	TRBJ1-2	CASSLQGNYGYTF	TGTGCCAGCAGTTTACAGGGGAACTATGGCTACACCTTC
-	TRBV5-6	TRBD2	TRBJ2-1	CASSFGTSGRLSYNEQFF	TGTGCCAGCAGCTTCGGGACTAGCGGGAGGTTGTCCTACAATGAGCAGTTCTTC
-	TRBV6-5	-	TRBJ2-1	CASSGGEPGVSVF	TGTGCCAGCAGTGGGGGCGAACCTGGGGTATCCGTCTTC
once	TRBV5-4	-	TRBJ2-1	CASRPPGYDEQFF	TGTGCCAGCAGGCCGCCAGGGTATGATGAGCAGTTCTTC
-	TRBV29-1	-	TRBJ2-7	CSVEDPRVPSYEQYF	TGCAGCGTTGAAGATCCCCGGGTCCCCTCCTACGAGCAGTACTTC
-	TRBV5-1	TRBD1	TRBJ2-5	CASKTRTGEETQYF	TGCGCCAGCAAGACCCGTACAGGGGAAGAGACCCAGTACTTC
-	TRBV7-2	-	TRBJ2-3	CASSISSTDTQYF	TGTGCCAGCAGCATTAGCAGCACAGATACGCAGTATTTT
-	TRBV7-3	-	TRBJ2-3	CASSLSQGSDTQYF	TGTGCCAGCAGCTTATCTCAGGGGTCAGATACGCAGTATTTT
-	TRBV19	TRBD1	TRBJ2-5	CASSPTEGAVLETQYF	TGTGCCAGTAGCCCCACAGAGGGGGCAGTGTTAGAGACCCAGTACTTC
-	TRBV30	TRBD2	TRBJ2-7	CGVLAGGLYF	TGTGGAGTACTAGCGGGAGGGCTGTACTTC
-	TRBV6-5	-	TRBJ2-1	CASSYRGFNEQFF	TGTGCCAGCAGTTACAGGGGTTTCAATGAGCAGTTCTTC
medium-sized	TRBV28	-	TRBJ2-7	CASSLGVGGDVLYEQYF	TGTGCCAGCAGTCTCGGGGTAGGCGGAGATGTACTCTACGAGCAGTACTTC
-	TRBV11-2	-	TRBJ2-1	CASSLVGGLSSYNEQFF	TGTGCCAGCAGCTTAGTGGGGGGCCTAAGCTCCTACAATGAGCAGTTCTTC
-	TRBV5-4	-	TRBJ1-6	CASSLGYNSPLHF	TGTGCCAGCAGCTTAGGATATAATTCACCCCTCCACTTT
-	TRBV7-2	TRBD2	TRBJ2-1	CASSSTSGRYDEQFF	TGTGCCAGCAGCTCGACTAGCGGGAGGTATGATGAGCAGTTCTTC
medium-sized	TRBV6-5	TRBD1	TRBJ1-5	CASRPTGRNQPQHF	TGTGCCAGCAGACCGACAGGGAGGAATCAGCCCCAGCATTTT
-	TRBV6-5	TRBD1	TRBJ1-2	CASRRGGQENYGYTF	TGTGCCAGCCGGCGCGGGGGACAGGAAAACTATGGCTACACCTTC
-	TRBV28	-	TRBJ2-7	CASSLNGYYEQYF	TGTGCCAGCAGTTTAAACGGATACTACGAGCAGTACTTC
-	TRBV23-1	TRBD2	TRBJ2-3	CASSQWTSGNTDTQYF	TGCGCCAGCAGTCAGTGGACTAGCGGAAACACAGATACGCAGTATTTT
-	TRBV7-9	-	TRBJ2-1	CASSLAGREFDNEQFF	TGTGCCAGCAGCTTAGCGGGTAGAGAGTTTGACAATGAGCAGTTCTTC
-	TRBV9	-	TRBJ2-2	CASSVVGRGNTGELFF	TGTGCCAGCAGCGTAGTGGGTAGGGGGAACACCGGGGAGCTGTTTTTT
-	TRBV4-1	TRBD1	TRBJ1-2	CASSQGTGLANYGYTF	TGCGCCAGCAGCCAAGGGACAGGGCTCGCCAACTATGGCTACACCTTC
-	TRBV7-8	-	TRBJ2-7	CASSLVGYDEQYF	TGTGCCAGCAGCTTAGTTGGGTACGACGAGCAGTACTTC
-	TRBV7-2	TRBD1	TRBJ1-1	CASSPGQGRVNTEAFF	TGTGCCAGCAGCCCCGGACAGGGTCGGGTGAACACTGAAGCTTTCTTT
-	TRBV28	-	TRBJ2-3	CASSWTDSTDTQYF	TGTGCCAGCAGTTGGACGGACAGCACAGATACGCAGTATTTT
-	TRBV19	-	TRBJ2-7	CASTTAPGAAYEQYF	TGTGCCAGTACCACGGCCCCAGGGGCCGCCTACGAGCAGTACTTC
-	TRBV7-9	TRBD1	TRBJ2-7	CASSSIMGQGSYEQYF	TGTGCCAGCAGCTCTATCATGGGACAGGGGTCCTACGAGCAGTACTTC
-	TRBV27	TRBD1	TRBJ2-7	CASSLFTPGQGGYEQYF	TGTGCCAGCAGTTTATTTACTCCGGGACAGGGCGGCTACGAGCAGTACTTC